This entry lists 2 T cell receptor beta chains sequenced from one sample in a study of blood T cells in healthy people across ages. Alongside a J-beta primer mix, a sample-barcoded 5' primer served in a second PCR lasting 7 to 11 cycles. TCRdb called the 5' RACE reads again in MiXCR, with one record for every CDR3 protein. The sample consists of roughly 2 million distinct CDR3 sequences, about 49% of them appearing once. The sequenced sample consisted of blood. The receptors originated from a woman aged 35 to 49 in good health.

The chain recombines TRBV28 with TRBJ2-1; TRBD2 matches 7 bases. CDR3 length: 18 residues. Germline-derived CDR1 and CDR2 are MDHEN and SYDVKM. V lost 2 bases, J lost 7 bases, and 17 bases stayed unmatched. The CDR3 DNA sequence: TGTGCCAGCAGTTTAATCCAGAGCCTAACGAGGGGAGGGAATGAGCAGTTCTTC. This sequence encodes CASSLIQSLTRGGNEQFF.

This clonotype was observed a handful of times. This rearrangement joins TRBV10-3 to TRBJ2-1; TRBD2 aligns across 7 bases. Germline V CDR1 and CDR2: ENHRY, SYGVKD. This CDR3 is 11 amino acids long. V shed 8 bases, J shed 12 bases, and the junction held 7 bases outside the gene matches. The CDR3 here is CAIGGGPGQFF. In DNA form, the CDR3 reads TGTGCCATCGGGGGAGGGCCGGGGCAGTTCTTC.